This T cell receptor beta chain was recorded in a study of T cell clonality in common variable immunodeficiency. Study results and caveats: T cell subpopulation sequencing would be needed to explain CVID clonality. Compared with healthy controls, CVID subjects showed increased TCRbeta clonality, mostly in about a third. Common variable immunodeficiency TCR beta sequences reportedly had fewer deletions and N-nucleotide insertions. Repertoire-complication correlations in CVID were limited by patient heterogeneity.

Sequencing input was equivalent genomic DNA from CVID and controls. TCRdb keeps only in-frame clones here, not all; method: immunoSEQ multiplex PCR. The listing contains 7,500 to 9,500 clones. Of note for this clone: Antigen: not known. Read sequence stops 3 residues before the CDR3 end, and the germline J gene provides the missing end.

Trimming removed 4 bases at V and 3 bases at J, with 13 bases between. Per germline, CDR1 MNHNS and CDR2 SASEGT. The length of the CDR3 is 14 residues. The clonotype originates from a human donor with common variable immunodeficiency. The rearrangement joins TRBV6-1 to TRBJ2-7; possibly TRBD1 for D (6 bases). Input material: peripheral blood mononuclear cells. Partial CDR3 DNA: TGTGCCAGCAGTGGGGGACAAATTGTCTACGAG. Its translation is CASSGGQIVYE. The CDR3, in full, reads CASSGGQIVYEQYF.